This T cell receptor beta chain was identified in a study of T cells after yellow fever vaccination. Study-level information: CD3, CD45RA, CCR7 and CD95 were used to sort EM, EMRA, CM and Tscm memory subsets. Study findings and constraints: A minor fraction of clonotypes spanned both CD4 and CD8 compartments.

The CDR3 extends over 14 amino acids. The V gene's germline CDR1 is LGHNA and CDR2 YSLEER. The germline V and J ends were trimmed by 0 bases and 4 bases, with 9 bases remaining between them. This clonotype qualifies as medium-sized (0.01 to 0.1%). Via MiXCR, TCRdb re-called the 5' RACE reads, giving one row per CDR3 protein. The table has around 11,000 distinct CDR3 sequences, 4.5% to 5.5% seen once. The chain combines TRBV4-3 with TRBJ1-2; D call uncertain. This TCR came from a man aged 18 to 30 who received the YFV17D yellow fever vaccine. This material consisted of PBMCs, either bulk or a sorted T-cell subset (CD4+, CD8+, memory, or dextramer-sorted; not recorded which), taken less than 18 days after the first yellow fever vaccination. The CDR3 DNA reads TGCGCCAGCAGCCAAGAACGGTGGACCTATGGCTACACCTTC. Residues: CASSQERWTYGYTF.